What follows are 3 T cell receptor beta chains derived from one specimen sequenced in a study of read filtering for tumor transcriptome and immune sequencing. Molecular barcoded adaptors covering alpha/delta and beta/gamma chains were used on about 0.4 ug RNA. From the reads, TCRdb called clonotypes with MiXCR, one entry per CDR3 protein. The data hold over 90,000 distinct CDR3 sequences, with approximately 21% observed a single time. Sequenced sample: a population of CD138-negative cells sorted from bone marrow. Receptor source: a donor older than 35 with multiple myeloma.

In regard to this clonotype: It may be a read error: a sequence one base away is much more abundant. The chain uses TRBV2 and TRBJ2-7, with 7 bases fitting TRBD2. Germline trimming cut 6 bases from V and 3 bases from J; bases unmatched to any gene: 8. The germline gives CDR1 SNHLY, CDR2 FYNNEI. The CDR3 contains 14 residues. The CDR3 coding sequence is TGTGCCAGCAGAGCAGGACTAGTCGGCTACGAGCAGTACTTC. Its translation: CASRAGLVGYEQYF.

This clonotype was seen at least ten times. This chain joins TRBV28 and TRBJ2-1; D is possibly TRBD1 or TRBD2 (6 bases each). Trimming stripped 1 base from V and 8 bases from J, with 15 bases between. Germline CDR1 MDHEN, CDR2 SYDVKM. The CDR3 runs to 15 residues. Here the CDR3 DNA reads TGTGCCAGCAGTTTATTGTCGGGGGCCGGGTATGAGCAGTTCTTC. Translated, it gives CASSLLSGAGYEQFF.

The rearrangement uses TRBV5-1 and TRBJ2-3; D is perhaps TRBD2 (6 bases). V lost 1 base and J 0 bases, leaving 12 bases between the germline ends. CDR1 and CDR2 from the germline V gene are SGHRS and YFSETQ. The length of the CDR3 is 16 residues. Written as DNA, the CDR3 is TGCGCCAGCAGCTTGATGCGGGGCTCTAGCACAGATACGCAGTATTTT. This codes for CASSLMRGSSTDTQYF. Drawing the rest from reference TRBV5-1 and TRBJ2-3, the complete variable domain is KAGVTQTPRYLIKTRGQQVTLSCSPISGHRSVSWYQQTPGQGLQFLFEYFSETQRNKGNFPGRFSGRQFSNSRSEMNVSTLELGDSALYLCASSLMRGSSTDTQYFGPGTRLTVL.